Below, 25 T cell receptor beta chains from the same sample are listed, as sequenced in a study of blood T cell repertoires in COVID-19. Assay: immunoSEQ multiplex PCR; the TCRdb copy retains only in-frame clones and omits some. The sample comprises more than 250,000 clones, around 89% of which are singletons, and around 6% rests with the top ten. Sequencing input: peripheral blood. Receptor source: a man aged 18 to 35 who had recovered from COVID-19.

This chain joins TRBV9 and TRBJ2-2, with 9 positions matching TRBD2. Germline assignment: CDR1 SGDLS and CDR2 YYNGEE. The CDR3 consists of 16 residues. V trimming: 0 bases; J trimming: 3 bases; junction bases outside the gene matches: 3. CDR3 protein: CASSVVSGGHTGELFF. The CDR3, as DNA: TGTGCCAGCAGCGTAGTTAGCGGGGGTCACACCGGGGAGCTGTTTTTT.

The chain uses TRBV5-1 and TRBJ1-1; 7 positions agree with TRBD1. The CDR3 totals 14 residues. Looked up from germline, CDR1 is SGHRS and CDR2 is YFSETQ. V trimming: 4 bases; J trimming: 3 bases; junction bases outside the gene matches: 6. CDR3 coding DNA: TGCGCCAGCAGCCTCCAGGGGGGTGACACTGAAGCTTTCTTT. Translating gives CASSLQGGDTEAFF.

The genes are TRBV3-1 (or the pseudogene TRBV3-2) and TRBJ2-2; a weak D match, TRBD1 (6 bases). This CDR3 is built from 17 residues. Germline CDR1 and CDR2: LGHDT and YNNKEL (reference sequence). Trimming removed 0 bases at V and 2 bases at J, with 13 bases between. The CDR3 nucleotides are TGTGCCAGCAGCCAAGATATAGGGACAACTAACACCGGGGAGCTGTTTTTT. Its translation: CASSQDIGTTNTGELFF.

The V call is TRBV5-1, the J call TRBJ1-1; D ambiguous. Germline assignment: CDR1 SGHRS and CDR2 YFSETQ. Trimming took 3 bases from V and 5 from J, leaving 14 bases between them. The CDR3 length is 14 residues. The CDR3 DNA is TGCGCCAGCAGCTCCACAGTGAAGGAAACTGAAGCTTTCTTT. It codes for CASSSTVKETEAFF.

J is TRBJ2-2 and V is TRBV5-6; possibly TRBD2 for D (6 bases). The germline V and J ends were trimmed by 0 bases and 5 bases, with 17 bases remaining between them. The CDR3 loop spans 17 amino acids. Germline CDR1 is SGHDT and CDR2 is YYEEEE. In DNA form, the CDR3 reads TGTGCCAGCAGCTTGGAATCCAGCGGAGGGCTGACCGGGGAGCTGTTTTTT. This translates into CASSLESSGGLTGELFF. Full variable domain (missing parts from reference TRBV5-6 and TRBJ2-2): DAGVTQSPTHLIKTRGQQVTLRCSPKSGHDTVSWYQQALGQGPQFIFQYYEEEERQRGNFPDRFSGHQFPNYSSELNVNALLLGDSALYLCASSLESSGGLTGELFFGEGSRLTVL.

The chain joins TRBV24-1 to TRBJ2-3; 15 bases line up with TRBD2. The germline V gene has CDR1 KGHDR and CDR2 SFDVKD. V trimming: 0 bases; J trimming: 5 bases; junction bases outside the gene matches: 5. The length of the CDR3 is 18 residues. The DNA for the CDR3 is TGTGCCACCAGTGATTTGGGACTAGCGGGAGGGGGAGGAGATACGCAGTATTTT. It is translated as CATSDLGLAGGGGDTQYF.

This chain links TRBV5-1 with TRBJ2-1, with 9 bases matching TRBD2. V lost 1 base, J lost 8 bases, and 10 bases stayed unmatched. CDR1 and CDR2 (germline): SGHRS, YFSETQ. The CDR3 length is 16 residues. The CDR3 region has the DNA TGCGCCAGCAGCTTGCGGCGGGAGGGCCTTTTCTATGAGCAGTTCTTC. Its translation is CASSLRREGLFYEQFF.

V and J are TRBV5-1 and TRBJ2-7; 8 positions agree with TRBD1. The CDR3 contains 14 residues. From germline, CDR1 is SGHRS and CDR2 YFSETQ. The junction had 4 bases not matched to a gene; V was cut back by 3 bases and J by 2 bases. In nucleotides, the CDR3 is TGCGCCAGCAGCTCCGGACAGGGCCCCTACGAGCAGTACTTC. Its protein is CASSSGQGPYEQYF. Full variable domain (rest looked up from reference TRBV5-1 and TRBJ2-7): KAGVTQTPRYLIKTRGQQVTLSCSPISGHRSVSWYQQTPGQGLQFLFEYFSETQRNKGNFPGRFSGRQFSNSRSEMNVSTLELGDSALYLCASSSGQGPYEQYFGPGTRLTVT.

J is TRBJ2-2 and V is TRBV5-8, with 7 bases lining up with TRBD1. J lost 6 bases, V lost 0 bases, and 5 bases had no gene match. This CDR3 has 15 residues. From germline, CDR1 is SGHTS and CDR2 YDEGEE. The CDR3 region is CASSLGTGVAGELFF. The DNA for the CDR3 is TGTGCCAGCAGCTTGGGAACAGGGGTGGCCGGGGAGCTGTTTTTT.

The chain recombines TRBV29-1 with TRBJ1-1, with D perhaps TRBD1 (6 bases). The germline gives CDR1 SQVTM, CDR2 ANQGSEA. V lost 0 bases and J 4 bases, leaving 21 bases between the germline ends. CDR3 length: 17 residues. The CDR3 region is CSVEDRLGAEIFTEAFF. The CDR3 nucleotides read TGCAGCGTTGAAGATCGTCTGGGGGCTGAGATTTTCACTGAAGCTTTCTTT. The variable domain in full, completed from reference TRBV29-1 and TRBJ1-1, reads SAVISQKPSRDICQRGTSLTIQCQVDSQVTMMFWYRQQPGQSLTLIATANQGSEATYESGFVIDKFPISRPNLTFSTLTVSNMSPEDSSIYLCSVEDRLGAEIFTEAFFGQGTRLTVV.

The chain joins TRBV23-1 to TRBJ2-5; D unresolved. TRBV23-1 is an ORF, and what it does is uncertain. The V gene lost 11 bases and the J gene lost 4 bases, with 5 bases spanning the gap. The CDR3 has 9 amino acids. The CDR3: CAGRETQYF. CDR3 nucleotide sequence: TGCGCCGGGCGAGAGACCCAGTACTTC.

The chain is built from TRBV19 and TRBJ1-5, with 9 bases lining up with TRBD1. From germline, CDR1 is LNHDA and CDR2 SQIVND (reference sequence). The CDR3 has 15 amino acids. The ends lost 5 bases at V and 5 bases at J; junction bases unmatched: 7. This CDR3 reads CASSPQGASDQPQHF. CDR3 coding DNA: TGTGCCAGTAGTCCACAGGGGGCTTCGGATCAGCCCCAGCATTTT.

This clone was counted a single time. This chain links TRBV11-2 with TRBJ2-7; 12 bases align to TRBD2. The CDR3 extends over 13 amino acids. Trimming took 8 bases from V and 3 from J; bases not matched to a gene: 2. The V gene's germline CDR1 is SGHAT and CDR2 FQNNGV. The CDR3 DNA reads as TGTGCCAGCCGACTAGCGGGAGACTACGAGCAGTACTTC. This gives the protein CASRLAGDYEQYF.

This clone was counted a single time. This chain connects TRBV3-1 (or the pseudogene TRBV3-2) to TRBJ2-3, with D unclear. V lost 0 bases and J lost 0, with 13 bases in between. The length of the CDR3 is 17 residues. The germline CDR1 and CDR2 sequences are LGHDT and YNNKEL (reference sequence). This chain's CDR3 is CASSQDVILTSTDTQYF. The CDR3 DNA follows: TGTGCCAGCAGCCAAGATGTGATTTTAACTAGCACAGATACGCAGTATTTT.

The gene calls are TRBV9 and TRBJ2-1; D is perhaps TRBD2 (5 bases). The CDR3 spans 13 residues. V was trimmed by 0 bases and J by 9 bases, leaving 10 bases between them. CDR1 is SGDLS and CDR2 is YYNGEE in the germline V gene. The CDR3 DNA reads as TGTGCCAGCAGCGTAGCCCCCAGCGGTGAGCAGTTCTTC. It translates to CASSVAPSGEQFF.

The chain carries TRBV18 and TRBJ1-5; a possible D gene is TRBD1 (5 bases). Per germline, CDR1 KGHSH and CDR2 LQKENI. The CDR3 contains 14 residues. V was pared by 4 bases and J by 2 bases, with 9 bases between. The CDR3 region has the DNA TGTGCCAGCTCACAGGGGTCGGGCAATCAGCCCCAGCATTTT. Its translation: CASSQGSGNQPQHF.

CDR3 bases: TGTGCCAGCAGCGGAGGGGGCAGTGCGAACACTGAAGCTTTCTTT. This encodes CASSGGGSANTEAFF. This chain joins TRBV7-9 and TRBJ1-1; TRBD1 matches at 7 bases. The junction had 7 bases not matched to a gene; V was cut back by 5 bases and J by 1 base. Germline V gene data show CDR1 as SEHNR and CDR2 as FQNEAQ (reference sequence). The CDR3 is 15 residues long.

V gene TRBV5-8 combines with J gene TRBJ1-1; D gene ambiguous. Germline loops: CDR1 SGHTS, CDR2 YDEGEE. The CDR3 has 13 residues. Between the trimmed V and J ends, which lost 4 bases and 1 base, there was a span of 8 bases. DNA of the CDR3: TGTGCCAGCAGCCCAGACTGGAACACTGAAGCTTTCTTT. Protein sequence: CASSPDWNTEAFF.

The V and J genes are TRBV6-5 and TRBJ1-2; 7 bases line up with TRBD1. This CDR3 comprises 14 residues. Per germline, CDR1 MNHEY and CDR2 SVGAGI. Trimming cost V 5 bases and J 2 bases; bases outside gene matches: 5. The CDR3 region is CASSNLGQNYGYTF. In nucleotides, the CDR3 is TGTGCCAGCAGTAACCTGGGACAGAACTATGGCTACACCTTC.

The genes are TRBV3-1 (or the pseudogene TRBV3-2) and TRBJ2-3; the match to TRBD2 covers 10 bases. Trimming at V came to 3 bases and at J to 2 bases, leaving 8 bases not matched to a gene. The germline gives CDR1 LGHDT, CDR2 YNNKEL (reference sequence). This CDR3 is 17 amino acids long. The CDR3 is CASSHGTSVSPTDTQYF. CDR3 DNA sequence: TGTGCCAGCAGCCATGGGACTAGCGTGAGTCCCACAGATACGCAGTATTTT.

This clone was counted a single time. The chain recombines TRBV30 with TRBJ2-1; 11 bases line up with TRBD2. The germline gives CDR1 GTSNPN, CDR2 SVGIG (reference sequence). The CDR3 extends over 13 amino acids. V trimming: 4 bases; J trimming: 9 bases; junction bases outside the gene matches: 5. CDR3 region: CAWIPSGRFEQFF. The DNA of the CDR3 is TGTGCCTGGATTCCTAGCGGGAGGTTTGAGCAGTTCTTC.

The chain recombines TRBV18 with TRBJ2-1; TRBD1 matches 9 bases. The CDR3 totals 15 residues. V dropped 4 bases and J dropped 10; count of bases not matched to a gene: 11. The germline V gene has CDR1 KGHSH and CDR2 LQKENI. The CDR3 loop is CASSLGQGLAGEQFF. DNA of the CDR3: TGTGCCAGCTCACTCGGACAGGGGCTTGCCGGGGAGCAGTTCTTC.

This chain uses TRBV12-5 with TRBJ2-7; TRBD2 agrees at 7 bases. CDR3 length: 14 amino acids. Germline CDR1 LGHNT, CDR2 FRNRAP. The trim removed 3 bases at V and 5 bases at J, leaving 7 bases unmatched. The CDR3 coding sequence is TGTGCTAGTGGTTTAAGGCCCGGGACTAACGAGCAGTACTTC. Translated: CASGLRPGTNEQYF. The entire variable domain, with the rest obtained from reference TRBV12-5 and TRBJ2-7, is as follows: DARVTQTPRHKVTEMGQEVTMRCQPILGHNTVFWYRQTMMQGLELLAYFRNRAPLDDSGMPKDRFSAEMPDATLATLKIQPSEPRDSAVYFCASGLRPGTNEQYFGPGTRLTVT.

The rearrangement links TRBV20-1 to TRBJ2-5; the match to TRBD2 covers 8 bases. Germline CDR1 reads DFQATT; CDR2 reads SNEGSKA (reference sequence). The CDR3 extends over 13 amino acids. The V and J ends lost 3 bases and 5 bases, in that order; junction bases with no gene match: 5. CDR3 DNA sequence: TGCAGTGCTAGTGACGGGGGGGCGGAGACCCAGTACTTC. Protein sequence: CSASDGGAETQYF.

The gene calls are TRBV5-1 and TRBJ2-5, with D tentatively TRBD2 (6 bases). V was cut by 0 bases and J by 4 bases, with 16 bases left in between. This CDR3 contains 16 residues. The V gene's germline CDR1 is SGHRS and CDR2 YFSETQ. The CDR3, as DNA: TGCGCCAGCAGCTTGGAACTAGCAAACCCCAGAGAGACCCAGTACTTC. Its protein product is CASSLELANPRETQYF.